The 11 T cell receptor beta chains in this list originate from one sample, sequenced in a study of regulatory T cells in long-lasting Graves disease. The time point: newly diagnosed GD, antithyroid drugs for less than 3 months. The TCR library was made from RNA extracted from PBMCs. Arm-PCR of CDR3 regions with iRepertoire HTBI primers generated TCR beta libraries. TCRdb re-analysed the multiplex PCR reads in MiXCR, keeping a single row per CDR3 protein. The sample consists of 550,000 to 650,000 distinct CDR3 sequences, 15% to 20% of them appearing once. Another study also made use of these data, one on T cells in Graves' hyperthyroidism and ophthalmopathy.

Sequenced here: peripheral blood mononuclear cells (PBMCs), sampled at new diagnosis, from a patient treated with antithyroid drugs. These receptors originate from a man between 18 and 29 years old with Graves disease.

CDR3 loop: CASSTTVGFGFF. The CDR3 nucleotides read TGTGCCAGCAGTACCACGGTGGGCTTCGGGTTCTTC. The chain is built from TRBV6-1 and TRBJ2-1; no clear D gene. The V and J ends lost 5 bases and 15 bases respectively, with 17 bases between them. The CDR3 runs to 12 residues. Germline V lookup: CDR1 MNHNS, CDR2 SASEGT.

CDR3 sequence reads: CASSEESPRTSGTNEQFF. In nucleotides, the CDR3 is TGTGCCAGCAGTGAAGAGTCCCCCCGGACTAGCGGAACAAATGAGCAGTTCTTC. The rearrangement joins TRBV11-3 to TRBJ2-1; TRBD2 aligns across 10 bases. J was trimmed by 7 bases and V by 6 bases; bases with no gene match: 18. CDR1 and CDR2 (germline): SGHNT, YENEEA. This CDR3 is 18 amino acids long. Combining the CDR3 with reference TRBV11-3 and TRBJ2-1 gives the whole variable domain EAGVVQSPRYKIIEKKQPVAFWCNPISGHNTLYWYLQNLGQGPELLIRYENEEAVDDSQLPKDRFSAERLKGVDSTLKIQPAELGDSAVYLCASSEESPRTSGTNEQFFGPGTRLTVL.

As for this clonotype: Since no conserved phenylalanine or tryptophan closes the CDR3, a read error is the likely cause. The rearrangement joins TRBV7-9 to TRBJ2-1; D is perhaps TRBD1 (6 bases). V lost 0 bases and J 6 bases, leaving 9 bases between the germline ends. Germline lookup yields CDR1 SEHNR and CDR2 FQNEAQ (reference sequence). CDR3 length: 14 amino acids. CDR3 sequence: CASSLASGANEQFL. As DNA, the CDR3 is TGTGCCAGCAGCTTAGCCTCAGGGGCCAATGAGCAGTTCCTC.

This clonotype was detected ten times or more. The chain uses TRBV12-3 or TRBV12-4 and TRBJ2-7, with D uncertain. This CDR3 is 11 amino acids long. Deletions cut 5 bases from V and 3 bases from J, with 5 bases between. CDR3 coding DNA: TGTGCCAGCAGTACCATCTACGAGCAGTACTTC. This encodes CASSTIYEQYF.

The CDR3 region is CASTRSSGRRNEQFF. Here the CDR3 DNA reads TGTGCCAGTACCCGGTCTAGCGGGAGGCGGAATGAGCAGTTCTTC. The gene calls are TRBV19 and TRBJ2-1; 11 bases map to TRBD2. The CDR3 is made up of 15 amino acids. Germline assignment: CDR1 LNHDA and CDR2 SQIVND (reference sequence). V lost 7 bases, J lost 7 bases, and 9 bases stayed unmatched.

The V call is TRBV6-1, the J call TRBJ2-7, with 8 bases that match TRBD1. Germline V gene data show CDR1 as MNHNS and CDR2 as SASEGT. This CDR3 comprises 15 residues. The V gene end was trimmed by 7 bases and the J gene end by 2 bases; junction bases not matched to a gene: 10. CDR3 DNA: TGTGCCAGCAAGCCCTGGCAGGGGGCAACCTACGAGCAGTACTTC. Its translation is CASKPWQGATYEQYF.

This clonotype has a count of ten or more. The chain joins TRBV5-1 to TRBJ2-5; no clear D. The germline V gene encodes CDR1 SGHRS and CDR2 YFSETQ. The ends were cut back, 4 bases at V and 4 bases at J, with 11 bases in the middle. This CDR3 region has 13 residues. CDR3 protein: CASSPREGETQYF. CDR3 sequence (DNA): TGCGCCAGCAGCCCAAGGGAAGGAGAGACCCAGTACTTC.

This clonotype was found many times. The chain combines TRBV12-3 or TRBV12-4 with TRBJ2-2; 12 bases agree with TRBD2. This CDR3 contains 15 residues. The ends lost 6 bases at V and 3 bases at J; junction bases unmatched: 2. The CDR3: CASSRTSGDTGELFF. CDR3 nucleotide sequence: TGTGCCAGCAGCAGGACTAGCGGGGACACCGGGGAGCTGTTTTTT.

Many counts were recorded for this clonotype. The chain uses TRBV3-1 and TRBJ1-6; TRBD1 agrees at 7 bases. The CDR3 is 14 amino acids. Germline loops: CDR1 LGHDT, CDR2 YNNKEL (reference sequence). V trimming: 1 base; J trimming: 10 bases; junction bases outside the gene matches: 4. Here the CDR3 DNA reads TGTGCCAGCAGCCAAGGGACAGGCGAATCACCCCTCCACTTT. This gives the protein CASSQGTGESPLHF.

This clonotype has ten or more counts. The chain links TRBV20-1 to TRBJ1-1; TRBD1 matches 8 bases. The length of the CDR3 is 12 residues. The junction had 5 bases not matched to a gene; V was cut back by 3 bases and J by 8 bases. Germline loops: CDR1 DFQATT, CDR2 SNEGSKA (reference sequence). DNA of the CDR3: TGCAGTGCTAGGGATTGGGACAGGGAAGCTTTCTTT. It translates to CSARDWDREAFF.

The CDR3 is CASNNPGSFGTGELFF. The CDR3 DNA reads TGTGCCAGCAATAACCCAGGGTCGTTCGGCACCGGGGAGCTGTTTTTT. The chain joins TRBV6-2 or TRBV6-3 to TRBJ2-2; tentatively, D is TRBD1 (5 bases). The CDR3 length is 16 residues. Germline V gene data show CDR1 as MNHEY and CDR2 as SVGEGT. Trimming took off 7 bases at V and 4 bases at J, with 19 bases between the two ends.